Listed here are 9 T cell receptor beta chains from one sample, sequenced in a study of blood T cells in healthy people across ages. Together with a sample-barcoded 5' primer, a J-beta primer mix was included in a second PCR lasting roughly 6 to 12 cycles. One entry per CDR3 protein results from TCRdb running MiXCR on the 5' RACE reads. Of 850,000 to 1,300,000 distinct CDR3 sequences listed, over 35% are singletons. Sequences were obtained from blood. Every receptor here comes from a woman aged 55-69 years in good health.

This chain connects TRBV12-3 or TRBV12-4 to TRBJ1-5, with 8 bases that match TRBD1. Trimming at V came to 5 bases and at J to 6 bases, leaving 6 bases not matched to a gene. This CDR3 is built from 14 residues. CDR3 amino acids: CASSVWQGAQPQHF. In DNA form, the CDR3 reads TGTGCCAGCAGTGTTTGGCAGGGGGCTCAGCCCCAGCATTTT.

J is TRBJ2-3 and V is TRBV12-3 or TRBV12-4; 7 bases fit TRBD2. V lost 1 base to trimming and J lost 2 bases; unmatched junction nucleotides: 3. This CDR3 spans 15 amino acids. CDR3 DNA: TGTGCCAGCAGTTTAGTGGAGCGGGACACAGATACGCAGTATTTT. This gives the protein CASSLVERDTDTQYF.

This clonotype was counted only a few times. The rearrangement uses TRBV5-1 and TRBJ2-6, with TRBD1 as a possible D gene (6 bases). Trimming took off 3 bases at V and 0 bases at J, with 16 bases between the two ends. The CDR3 covers 18 residues. From germline, CDR1 is SGHRS and CDR2 YFSETQ. The CDR3 bases are TGCGCCAGCAGCTCGGACAGCTCCCCTTTCTCTGGGGCCAACGTCCTGACTTTC. Protein sequence: CASSSDSSPFSGANVLTF.

There are a few counts of this clonotype. V is TRBV12-3 or TRBV12-4 and J is TRBJ1-4, with 10 bases matching TRBD1. The CDR3 length is 17 residues. Trimming took 5 bases from V and 0 from J; bases not matched to a gene: 6. CDR3 loop: CASSPWTGGATNEKLFF. CDR3 sequence (DNA): TGTGCCAGCAGTCCGTGGACAGGGGGAGCAACTAATGAAAAACTGTTTTTT.

This clonotype has just a few counts. The V and J genes are TRBV7-9 and TRBJ2-4; 8 bases match TRBD2. The J call could be wrong; TRBJ2-7 is a better fit for the DNA end. The CDR3 runs to 15 residues. The germline CDR1 and CDR2 sequences are SEHNR and FQNEAQ (reference sequence). CDR3 loop: CASSLGDSGTYEQYF. The CDR3 DNA follows: TGTGCCAGCAGCTTAGGGGATAGCGGGACCTACGAGCAGTACTTC.

The J gene is TRBJ2-5, the V gene TRBV13; TRBD1 might be the D (6 bases). The length of the CDR3 is 16 residues. Germline CDR1 reads PRHDT; CDR2 reads FYEKMQ (reference sequence). Trimming removed 4 bases from V and 2 bases from J, with 17 bases in between. Written as DNA, the CDR3 is TGTGCCAGCAGCTCCCGTCCACGGGACATACAAGAGACCCAGTACTTC. This gives the protein CASSSRPRDIQETQYF.

This clonotype was counted only a few times. CDR3: CASSYSRDREGSPHSYEQYF. The DNA for the CDR3 is TGTGCCAGCAGTTACTCGCGGGACAGGGAAGGATCCCCGCACTCTTACGAGCAGTACTTC. V usage is TRBV6-5 and J usage is TRBJ2-7; 9 bases match TRBD1. CDR3 length: 20 residues. The V segment lost 0 bases and the J segment 4 bases; nucleotides outside the gene matches: 19. CDR1 is MNHEY and CDR2 is SVGAGI in the germline V gene.

This chain uses TRBV10-3 with TRBJ2-3; 13 nucleotides align to TRBD2. CDR3 size: 14 residues. Per germline, CDR1 ENHRY and CDR2 SYGVKD. V lost 9 bases to trimming and J lost 1 base; unmatched junction nucleotides: 1. CDR3 sequence: CAIGLAGGTDTQYF. CDR3 nucleotide sequence: TGTGCCATTGGACTAGCGGGGGGCACAGATACGCAGTATTTT.

Only a few counts were recorded for this clonotype. This chain links TRBV7-4 with TRBJ1-1; D remains ambiguous. V was clipped by 2 bases and J by 1 base, with 5 bases between them. Germline assignment: CDR1 SGHVT and CDR2 SQSDAQ. This CDR3 region has 13 residues. This CDR3 reads CASSLNGNTEAFF. As DNA, the CDR3 is TGTGCCAGCAGCTTAAACGGGAACACTGAAGCTTTCTTT.